This T cell receptor (beta chain) was profiled in a study of blood T cell repertoires in COVID-19. Study summary: Samples of COVID-19 (acute and convalescent) were obtained from the United States, Italy and Spain. T cells, B-cell-depleted T cells, or PBMCs provided the cDNA or gDNA that served as material.

This table comes from immunoSEQ multiplex PCR, and its TCRdb copy is limited to in-frame clones, with some not included. The sample lists some 150,000 clones, around 82% occurring once. The germline gives CDR1 MNHEY, CDR2 SMNVEV (reference sequence). Losses at the gene ends were 2 bases for V and 2 bases for J; bases not matched to a gene: 6. CDR3 length equals 17 residues. The specimen sequenced was peripheral blood. The sequence was collected from a man in his fifties or sixties with acute or convalescent COVID-19. The rearrangement links TRBV27 to TRBJ2-6; 7 bases align to TRBD2. CDR3 DNA sequence: TGTGCCAGCAGTTTACAGGGCGGGAGTGCTGGGGCCAACGTCCTGACTTTC. It codes for CASSLQGGSAGANVLTF. The full variable domain, rest sourced from reference TRBV27 and TRBJ2-6, is EAQVTQNPRYLITVTGKKLTVTCSQNMNHEYMSWYRQDPGLGLRQIYYSMNVEVTDKGDVPEGYKVSRKEKRNFPLILESPSPNQTSLYFCASSLQGGSAGANVLTFGAGSRLTVL.